The next 31 T cell receptor beta chains were all read from a single sample in a study of blood T cell repertoires in COVID-19. Libraries were prepared by immunoSEQ multiplex PCR; TCRdb keeps only in-frame clonotypes and omits some of them. The profile shows fewer than 100,000 clones, roughly three quarters of them singletons. Sequenced: peripheral blood. The receptors stem from a human donor in a cohort sampled during active COVID-19.

The chain carries TRBV29-1 and TRBJ1-2; D might be TRBD1 (6 bases). The CDR3 is made up of 15 amino acids. The V end lost 1 base, the J end lost 4 bases, and 16 bases lay between the germline ends. Germline V gene sequence: CDR1 SQVTM, CDR2 ANQGSEA. The CDR3 loop reads CSVEGDGGTTYGYTF. CDR3 bases: TGCAGCGTTGAAGGGGATGGGGGCACGACCTATGGCTACACCTTC.

This clone was seen more than once but under ten times. This chain joins TRBV30 and TRBJ2-3, with D perhaps TRBD2 (5 bases). Deletions cut 0 bases from V and 4 bases from J, with 14 bases between. CDR1 and CDR2 from the germline V gene are GTSNPN and SVGIG (reference sequence). This CDR3 spans 15 amino acids. The CDR3 is CAWSVRGIGADTQYF. The CDR3 bases are TGTGCCTGGAGTGTACGCGGAATCGGGGCAGATACGCAGTATTTT.

The chain employs TRBV30 and TRBJ2-3; a possible D gene is TRBD2 (6 bases). Germline CDR1 and CDR2: GTSNPN and SVGIG (reference sequence). V was cut by 0 bases and J by 4 bases, with 11 bases left in between. The CDR3 contains 14 residues. The CDR3 bases are TGTGCCTGGAGTGTCTGGGGGGAAGCAGATACGCAGTATTTT. This translates into CAWSVWGEADTQYF.

This CDR3 is CAISDPVREQYF. CDR3 DNA: TGTGCCATCAGTGACCCAGTCCGCGAGCAGTACTTC. The rearrangement uses TRBV10-3 and TRBJ2-7; no clear D. Germline V gives CDR1 ENHRY, CDR2 SYGVKD. This CDR3 is 12 amino acids long. Trimming took 3 bases from V and 6 from J, leaving 9 bases between them.

This clone was detected only once. The chain is built from TRBV30 and TRBJ1-3; perhaps TRBD1 as D (5 bases). This CDR3 is 14 amino acids long. V lost 3 bases to trimming and J lost 5 bases, with 14 bases between them. Germline lookup yields CDR1 GTSNPN and CDR2 SVGIG (reference sequence). CDR3 in amino acids: CAWSTGTSRNTIYF. DNA of the CDR3: TGTGCCTGGAGCACCGGGACTTCTCGAAACACCATATATTTT.

The chain combines TRBV3-1 (or the pseudogene TRBV3-2) with TRBJ2-7; D is perhaps TRBD2 (6 bases). The germline V and J ends were trimmed by 5 bases and 4 bases, with 12 bases remaining between them. The CDR3 is 13 residues long. CDR1 is LGHDT and CDR2 is YNNKEL in the germline V gene (reference sequence). The CDR3 sequence is CASSGTGRYEQYF. DNA for the CDR3: TGTGCCAGCAGCGGGACGGGGAGGTACGAGCAGTACTTC.

The V gene is TRBV5-5, the J gene TRBJ1-2; perhaps TRBD1 as D (6 bases). V was trimmed by 5 bases and J by 6 bases, leaving 17 bases between them. CDR3 length: 14 residues. Per the germline V gene, CDR1 is SGHKS and CDR2 is YYEKEE (reference sequence). DNA of the CDR3: TGTGCCAGCAGTCTCATGGGGGCGCAGGATGGCTACACCTTC. Translating it yields CASSLMGAQDGYTF.

This chain joins TRBV19 and TRBJ2-3; 13 bases fit TRBD2. Germline CDR1 and CDR2: LNHDA and SQIVND (reference sequence). With 7 bases clipped from V and 2 bases from J, the junction kept 9 bases outside the gene matches. The length of the CDR3 is 17 residues. CDR3 sequence (DNA): TGTGCCAGTACCACCCGGGGGACTAGCGGGACCACAGATACGCAGTATTTT. Translated: CASTTRGTSGTTDTQYF.

The rearrangement joins TRBV6-2 or TRBV6-3 to TRBJ2-2; D not certain. Germline loops: CDR1 MNHEY, CDR2 SVGEGT. The CDR3 sequence is 15 residues long. Trimming shortened V by 0 bases and J by 1 base, and 6 bases separated the two germline ends. CDR3 in amino acids: CASSYSNRNTGELFF. The DNA of the CDR3 is TGTGCCAGCAGTTACTCAAACAGGAACACCGGGGAGCTGTTTTTT.

This clone was seen more than once but under ten times. The chain joins TRBV18 to TRBJ2-5, with 8 positions matching TRBD1. In germline, CDR1 is KGHSH, CDR2 LQKENI. The CDR3 totals 13 residues. Losses at the gene ends were 6 bases for V and 4 bases for J; bases not matched to a gene: 4. CDR3 sequence: CASSIGQGETQYF. The CDR3 DNA is TGTGCCAGCTCCATAGGACAGGGAGAGACCCAGTACTTC.

The chain recombines TRBV28 with TRBJ2-3, with 11 bases fitting TRBD2. V was pared by 4 bases and J by 2 bases, with 5 bases of the junction left unmatched. The CDR3 sequence is 16 residues long. Germline lookup yields CDR1 MDHEN and CDR2 SYDVKM. The CDR3 nucleotides read TGTGCCAGCAGTTCCTTAGCGGGAGGGACCACAGATACGCAGTATTTT. This sequence encodes CASSSLAGGTTDTQYF.

V gene TRBV3-1 (or the pseudogene TRBV3-2) combines with J gene TRBJ2-7, with D maybe TRBD2 (6 bases). The V and J ends lost 4 bases and 3 bases respectively, with 13 bases between them. This CDR3 spans 14 amino acids. Germline values: CDR1 LGHDT, CDR2 YNNKEL (reference sequence). The CDR3 DNA is TGTGCCAGCAGCCCCACCGGGACTGTCTACGAGCAGTACTTC. Its protein product is CASSPTGTVYEQYF.

The rearrangement uses TRBV5-4 and TRBJ2-1, with 7 bases aligning to TRBD2. The CDR3 is 15 residues long. The germline gives CDR1 SGHNT, CDR2 YYREEE (reference sequence). The ends lost 2 bases at V and 4 bases at J; junction bases unmatched: 6. The CDR3 sequence is CASSFGGSKYNEQFF. The DNA of the CDR3 is TGTGCCAGCAGCTTCGGCGGGAGTAAGTACAATGAGCAGTTCTTC.

The rearrangement joins TRBV6-6 to TRBJ1-1; D remains ambiguous. The CDR3 consists of 14 residues. V was pared by 2 bases and J by 1 base, with 8 bases between. Germline loops: CDR1 MNHNY, CDR2 SVGAGI (reference sequence). CDR3 in amino acids: CASSYGGENTEAFF. The CDR3 DNA sequence: TGTGCCAGCAGTTACGGCGGGGAGAACACTGAAGCTTTCTTT.

The chain employs TRBV6-6 and TRBJ2-3; 10 bases fit TRBD2. The ends lost 6 bases at V and 7 bases at J; junction bases unmatched: 13. The CDR3 covers 16 residues. CDR1 is MNHNY, CDR2 SVGAGI, per germline (reference sequence). CDR3 loop: CASSPPLAGSPHTQYF. CDR3 nucleotide sequence: TGTGCCAGCAGCCCCCCACTAGCGGGAAGTCCTCATACGCAGTATTTT.

V gene TRBV20-1 combines with J gene TRBJ2-7, with D hard to call. CDR1 and CDR2 from the germline V gene are DFQATT and SNEGSKA (reference sequence). V was pared by 3 bases and J by 2 bases, with 8 bases between. The CDR3 sequence is 12 residues long. CDR3 nucleotides: TGCAGTGCTAGTGTCAGTACCTACGAGCAGTACTTC. Encoded protein: CSASVSTYEQYF.

The chain employs TRBV18 and TRBJ1-2; D perhaps matches TRBD1 (6 bases). The CDR3 loop spans 14 amino acids. The germline CDR1 and CDR2 sequences are KGHSH and LQKENI. V lost 3 bases to trimming and J lost 3 bases, with 11 bases between them. CDR3 residues: CASSPEGGDYGYTF. The CDR3 nucleotides read TGTGCCAGCTCACCTGAAGGGGGAGACTATGGCTACACCTTC.

The V gene is TRBV6-2 or TRBV6-3, the J gene TRBJ2-6; D gene unclear. CDR3 length: 15 residues. Germline CDR1 MNHEY, CDR2 SVGEGT. V lost 6 bases, J lost 0 bases, and 9 bases lay in between. CDR3 region: CASSIEDSGANVLTF. The CDR3 nucleotides read TGTGCCAGCAGCATTGAGGACTCTGGGGCCAACGTCCTGACTTTC.

The CDR3 region is CASSQRMGLADSYEQYF. The DNA of the CDR3 is TGTGCCAGCAGCCAAAGGATGGGACTAGCGGACTCCTACGAGCAGTACTTC. The rearrangement links TRBV14 to TRBJ2-7; 11 bases align to TRBD2. Germline V gene data show CDR1 as SGHDN and CDR2 as FVKESK. CDR3 length equals 17 residues. Trimming removed 2 bases from V and 0 bases from J; junction bases left unmatched: 6.

The V call is TRBV7-2, the J call TRBJ2-3; TRBD2 matches 11 bases. This CDR3 is 15 amino acids long. Germline V gene sequence: CDR1 SGHTA, CDR2 FQGNSA. V dropped 6 bases and J dropped 3; count of bases not matched to a gene: 5. The CDR3 DNA sequence: TGTGCCAGCAGAGGCACTAGCGGGAGAACAGATACGCAGTATTTT. Amino acid sequence: CASRGTSGRTDTQYF.

V gene TRBV2 combines with J gene TRBJ1-6, with 7 bases identical to TRBD1. This CDR3 is built from 16 residues. Germline V gene data show CDR1 as SNHLY and CDR2 as FYNNEI. V was clipped by 7 bases and J by 0 bases; unmatched bases: 6. CDR3 sequence: CASTGQATSYNSPLHF. The CDR3 nucleotides read TGTGCCAGCACCGGACAGGCTACCTCCTATAATTCACCCCTCCACTTT.

This clone was counted once. V is TRBV7-8 and J is TRBJ2-7, with 7 bases fitting TRBD1. This CDR3 region has 13 residues. Germline trimming cut 2 bases from V and 6 bases from J; bases unmatched to any gene: 4. Germline lookup yields CDR1 SGHVS and CDR2 FQNEAQ. CDR3 region: CASSLTTGVEQYF. The CDR3, as DNA: TGTGCCAGCAGCTTAACAACAGGGGTCGAGCAGTACTTC.

V gene TRBV19 combines with J gene TRBJ1-2; 7 bases are a match to TRBD1. The V segment lost 4 bases and the J segment 1 base; nucleotides outside the gene matches: 3. The CDR3 is made up of 14 amino acids. CDR1 is LNHDA and CDR2 is SQIVND in the germline V gene (reference sequence). Written as DNA, the CDR3 is TGTGCCAGTAGTAGGGACAGACTTAACTATGGCTACACCTTC. Protein sequence: CASSRDRLNYGYTF.

The rearrangement uses TRBV4-1 and TRBJ2-7, with TRBD1 matching over 7 bases. The CDR3 consists of 16 residues. V shed 0 bases and J 4 bases; nucleotides not matched to a gene: 9. CDR1 and CDR2 (germline): MGHRA, YSYEKL. The CDR3, as DNA: TGCGCCAGCAGCCAAGAGGGGGCGACAGGGTGGTACGAGCAGTACTTC. Amino acid sequence: CASSQEGATGWYEQYF.

The chain carries TRBV18 and TRBJ2-3; TRBD2 matches at 15 bases. The V and J ends lost 3 bases and 2 bases, in that order; junction bases with no gene match: 6. The CDR3 sequence is 18 residues long. Looked up from germline, CDR1 is KGHSH and CDR2 is LQKENI. The CDR3 nucleotides are TGTGCCAGCTCACCCGGGACTAGCGGGAGGAGGGCCACAGATACGCAGTATTTT. Translating gives CASSPGTSGRRATDTQYF.

The chain couples TRBV9 to TRBJ2-7; 8 positions agree with TRBD2. CDR1 SGDLS and CDR2 YYNGEE come from the germline V gene. With 4 bases clipped from V and 2 bases from J, the junction kept 11 bases outside the gene matches. The CDR3 length is 16 residues. As DNA, the CDR3 is TGTGCCAGCAGCCCCCTCACTAGCGGAGCGACCTACGAGCAGTACTTC. This gives the protein CASSPLTSGATYEQYF.

This clone was detected only once. The J gene is TRBJ1-4, the V gene TRBV28, with TRBD1 identical over 7 bases. The germline CDR1 and CDR2 sequences are MDHEN and SYDVKM. The CDR3 extends over 15 amino acids. Trimming cost V 5 bases and J 0 bases; bases outside gene matches: 3. CDR3 residues: CASSSTGATNEKLFF. The CDR3 DNA follows: TGTGCCAGCAGTAGTACAGGGGCAACTAATGAAAAACTGTTTTTT.

The chain has TRBV4-1 and TRBJ2-1, with D tentatively TRBD2 (5 bases). Per the germline V gene, CDR1 is MGHRA and CDR2 is YSYEKL. The CDR3 has 16 amino acids. The V and J ends lost 2 bases and 0 bases respectively, with 11 bases between them. This CDR3 is CASSQYPAGSYNEQFF. The CDR3 region has the DNA TGCGCCAGCAGCCAATACCCTGCGGGCTCCTACAATGAGCAGTTCTTC.

The rearrangement joins TRBV27 to TRBJ1-1; the match to TRBD1 covers 7 bases. From germline, CDR1 is MNHEY and CDR2 SMNVEV (reference sequence). The CDR3 totals 14 residues. The V segment lost 3 bases and the J segment 3 bases; nucleotides outside the gene matches: 4. CDR3 nucleotides: TGTGCCAGCAGTTTCCACGGACAGGACACTGAAGCTTTCTTT. Translated: CASSFHGQDTEAFF.

This clone occurred a few times. V gene TRBV30 combines with J gene TRBJ2-7; TRBD1 is a possible D gene (5 bases). Germline-derived CDR1 and CDR2 are GTSNPN and SVGIG (reference sequence). Deletions cut 0 bases from V and 1 base from J, with 10 bases between. The CDR3 runs to 14 residues. In DNA form, the CDR3 reads TGTGCCTGGAGTGTTCAGGGTAGTTCCTACGAGCAGTACTTC. This encodes CAWSVQGSSYEQYF.

The rearrangement joins TRBV15 to TRBJ2-5; D uncertain. CDR1 and CDR2 from the germline V gene are LNHNV and YYDKDF (reference sequence). With 0 bases removed from V and 5 bases from J, the gap between germline ends came to 4 bases. The CDR3 extends over 12 amino acids. The CDR3 loop reads CATSRDGETQYF. The DNA of the CDR3 is TGTGCCACCAGCAGAGACGGGGAGACCCAGTACTTC.